Listed here is a single TCR beta chain. This sample is part of a study of cytomegalovirus exposure and HLA in healthy donors. This table comes from immunoSEQ multiplex PCR, and its TCRdb copy is limited to in-frame clones, with some not included. Here the sample spans 55,000 to 80,000 clones, approximately 95% being singletons. The origin of this receptor is a woman between 18 and 30 years old in good health and CMV-seropositive. Sequences were obtained from PBMCs.

CDR3 loop: CASSQGNEKLFF. The CDR3 nucleotides read TGTGCCAGCAGCCAGGGAAATGAAAAACTGTTTTTT. The V gene is TRBV2, the J gene TRBJ1-4; D might be TRBD1 (5 bases). Trimming shortened V by 6 bases and J by 5 bases, and 7 bases separated the two germline ends. Germline CDR1 reads SNHLY; CDR2 reads FYNNEI. The CDR3 length is 12 residues.